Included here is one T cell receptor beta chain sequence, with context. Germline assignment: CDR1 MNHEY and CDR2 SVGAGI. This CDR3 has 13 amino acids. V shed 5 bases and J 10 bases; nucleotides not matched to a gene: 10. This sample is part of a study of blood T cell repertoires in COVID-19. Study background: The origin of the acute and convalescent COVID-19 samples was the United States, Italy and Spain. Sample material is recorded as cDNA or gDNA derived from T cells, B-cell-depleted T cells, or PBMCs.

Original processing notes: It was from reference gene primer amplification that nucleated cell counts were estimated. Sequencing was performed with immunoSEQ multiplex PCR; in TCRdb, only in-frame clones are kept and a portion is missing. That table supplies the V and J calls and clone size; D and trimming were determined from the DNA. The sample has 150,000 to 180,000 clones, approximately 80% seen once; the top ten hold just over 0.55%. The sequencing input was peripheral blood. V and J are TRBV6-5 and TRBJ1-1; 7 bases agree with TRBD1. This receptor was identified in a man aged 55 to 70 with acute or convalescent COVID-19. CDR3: CASSLNTGEGAFF. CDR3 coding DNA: TGTGCCAGCAGTCTTAATACAGGGGAAGGAGCTTTCTTT.